This T cell receptor (beta chain) was profiled in a study of blood T cell repertoires in COVID-19. Original handling: Reference gene primer amplification gave estimated nucleated cell counts. Here immunoSEQ multiplex PCR was the method, and the copy in TCRdb shows in-frame clones only, minus some. The DNA was the basis for D and trimming; V, J and clone size are from that table. This table has 150,000 to 200,000 clones, about 81% appearing once. The ends were cut back, 6 bases at V and 1 base at J, with 10 bases in the middle. Looked up from germline, CDR1 is WSHSY and CDR2 is SAAADI. The CDR3 is 14 amino acids.

The chain has TRBV10-2 and TRBJ2-1; D perhaps matches TRBD2 (6 bases). This clonotype was obtained from a woman aged 55 to 70 with COVID-19, enrolled during active disease. The material sequenced was peripheral blood. CDR3 protein: CASRLGSSYNEQFF. The CDR3 DNA reads as TGCGCCAGCAGACTCGGGAGTTCCTACAATGAGCAGTTCTTC.